This T cell receptor beta chain was recovered during a study of OX40 agonist ivuxolimab in advanced cancers. In the study overall: Among those enrolled, mean age was around 55 years (range about 20 to 79) and approximately 83% were male.

Assay: immunoSEQ multiplex PCR; the TCRdb copy retains only in-frame clones and omits some. The profile shows about 35,000 clones, 84% of them singletons. Germline V gene lookup returns CDR1 SGHAT and CDR2 FQNNGV. The CDR3 runs 10 residues. Deletions cut 5 bases from V and 7 bases from J, with 5 bases between. The sample in question was CD4+ or CD8+ T cells sorted from blood, obtained in a trial of the OX40 agonist ivuxolimab. The chain combines TRBV11-2 with TRBJ1-1; D unresolved. The origin of this receptor is an adult with an advanced solid tumor such as melanoma, head and neck, liver or kidney cancer. The DNA for the CDR3 is TGTGCCAGCAGCCGAAATGAAGCTTTCTTT. Residues: CASSRNEAFF.